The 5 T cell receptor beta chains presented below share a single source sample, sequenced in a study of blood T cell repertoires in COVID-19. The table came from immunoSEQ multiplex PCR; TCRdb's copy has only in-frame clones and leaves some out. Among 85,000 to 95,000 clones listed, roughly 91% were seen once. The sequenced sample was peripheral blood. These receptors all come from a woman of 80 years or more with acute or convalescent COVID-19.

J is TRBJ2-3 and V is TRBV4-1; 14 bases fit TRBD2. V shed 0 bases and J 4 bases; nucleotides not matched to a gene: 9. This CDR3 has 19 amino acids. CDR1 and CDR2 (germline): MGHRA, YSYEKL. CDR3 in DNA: TGCGCCAGCAGCCAAGATGCGGGGGGACTAGCGGGAGTCTCAGATACGCAGTATTTT. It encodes CASSQDAGGLAGVSDTQYF.

CDR3 DNA: TGTGCCAGCAGCTCAAACCCTATACGTCGCGTCGTCCGGAATTCACCCCTCCACTTT. Translating gives CASSSNPIRRVVRNSPLHF. The chain combines TRBV7-8 with TRBJ1-6, with unresolved D. V was trimmed by 4 bases and J by 7 bases, leaving 26 bases between them. This CDR3 comprises 19 residues. The V gene's germline CDR1 is SGHVS and CDR2 FQNEAQ.

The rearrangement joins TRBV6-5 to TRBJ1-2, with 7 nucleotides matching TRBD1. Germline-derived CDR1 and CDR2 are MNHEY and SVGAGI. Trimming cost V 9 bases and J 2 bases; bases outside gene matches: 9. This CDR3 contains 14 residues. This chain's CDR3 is CASRATGDNYGYTF. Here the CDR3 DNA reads TGTGCCAGTCGTGCCACAGGGGACAACTATGGCTACACCTTC.

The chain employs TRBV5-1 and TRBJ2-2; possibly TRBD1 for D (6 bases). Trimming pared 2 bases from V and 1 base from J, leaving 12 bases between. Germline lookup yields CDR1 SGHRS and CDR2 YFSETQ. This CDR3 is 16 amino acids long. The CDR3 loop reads CASSFQPTGNTGELFF. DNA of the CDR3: TGCGCCAGCAGCTTCCAGCCGACAGGGAACACCGGGGAGCTGTTTTTT.

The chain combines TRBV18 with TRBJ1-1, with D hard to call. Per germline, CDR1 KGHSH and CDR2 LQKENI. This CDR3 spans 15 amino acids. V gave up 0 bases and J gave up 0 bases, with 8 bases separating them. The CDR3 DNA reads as TGTGCCAGCTCACCACCCCCCGGTTTGAACACTGAAGCTTTCTTT. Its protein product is CASSPPPGLNTEAFF. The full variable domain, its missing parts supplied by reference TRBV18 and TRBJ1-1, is NAGVMQNPRHLVRRRGQEARLRCSPMKGHSHVYWYRQLPEEGLKFMVYLQKENIIDESGMPKERFSAEFPKEGPSILRIQQVVRGDSAAYFCASSPPPGLNTEAFFGQGTRLTVV.